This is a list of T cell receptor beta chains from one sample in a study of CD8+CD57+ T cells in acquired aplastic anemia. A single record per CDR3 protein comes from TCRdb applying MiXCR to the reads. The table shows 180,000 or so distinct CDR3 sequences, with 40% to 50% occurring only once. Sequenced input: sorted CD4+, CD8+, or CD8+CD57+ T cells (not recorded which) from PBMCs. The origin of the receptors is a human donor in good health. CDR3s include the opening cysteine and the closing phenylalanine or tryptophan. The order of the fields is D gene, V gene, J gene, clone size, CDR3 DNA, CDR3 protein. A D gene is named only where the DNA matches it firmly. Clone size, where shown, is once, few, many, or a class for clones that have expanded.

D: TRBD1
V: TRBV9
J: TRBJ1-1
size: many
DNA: TGTGCCAGCAGCGTAGGCCAGGGGGGTTCAGCTTTCTTT
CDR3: CASSVGQGGSAFF

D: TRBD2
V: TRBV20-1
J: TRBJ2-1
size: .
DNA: TGCAGTGCTAGGCCAGCGGGGGCTCACAATGAGCAGTTCTTC
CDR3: CSARPAGAHNEQFF

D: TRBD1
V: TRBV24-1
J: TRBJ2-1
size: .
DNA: TGTGCCACCAGTGGCCGGACAGGTCTATCCTACAATGAGCAGTTCTTC
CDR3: CATSGRTGLSYNEQFF

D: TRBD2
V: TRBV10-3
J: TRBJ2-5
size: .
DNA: TGTGCCATCAGTGAGAGCGCAGCGGGAGGGCCCCAAGAGACCCAGTACTTC
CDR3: CAISESAAGGPQETQYF

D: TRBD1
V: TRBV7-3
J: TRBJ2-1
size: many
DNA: TGTGCCAGCAGCTTAAATACCCCCTCGACAGGGGTCAATGAGCAGTTCTTC
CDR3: CASSLNTPSTGVNEQFF

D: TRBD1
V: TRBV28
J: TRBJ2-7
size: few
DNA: TGTGCCAGCAACGCCGGGACAGGGCACCCCTACGAGCAGTACTTC
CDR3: CASNAGTGHPYEQYF

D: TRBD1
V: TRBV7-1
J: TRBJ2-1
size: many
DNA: TGTGCCAGCAGCTCACTACCGGGACAGGGGGCTCGGTCCTACAATGAGCAGTTCTTC
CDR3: CASSSLPGQGARSYNEQFF

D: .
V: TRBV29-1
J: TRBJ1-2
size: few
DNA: TGCAGCGTTGAAGGAGGGGTTAACTATGGCTACACCTTC
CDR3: CSVEGGVNYGYTF

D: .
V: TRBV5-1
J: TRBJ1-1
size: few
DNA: TGCGCCAGTCGGGAGGTCCAGAGCACTGAAGCTTTCTTT
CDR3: CASREVQSTEAFF

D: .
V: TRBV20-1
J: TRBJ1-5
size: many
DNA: TGCAGTCCCAAGGGGGGAGTTAGCAATCAGCCCCAGCATTTT
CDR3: CSPKGGVSNQPQHF

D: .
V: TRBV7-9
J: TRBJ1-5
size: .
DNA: TGTGCCAGCAGCATACTAGAAAATCAGCCCCAGCATTTT
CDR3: CASSILENQPQHF

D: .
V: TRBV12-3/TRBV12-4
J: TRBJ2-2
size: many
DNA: TGTGCCAGCAGTTCCGACTGGGGGAACACCGGGGAGCTGTTTTTT
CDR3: CASSSDWGNTGELFF

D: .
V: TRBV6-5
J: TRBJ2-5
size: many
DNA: TGTGCCAGCAGTTACTCGAACCAGGGCCAAGAGACCCAGTACTTC
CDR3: CASSYSNQGQETQYF

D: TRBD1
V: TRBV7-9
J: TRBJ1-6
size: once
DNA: TGTGCCAGCAGCTGGGGACAGGGGTCGGCACCCCTCCACTTT
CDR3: CASSWGQGSAPLHF

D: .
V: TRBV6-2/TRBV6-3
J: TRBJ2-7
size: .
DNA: TGTGCCAGCAGTTACTACGATTACTCCTACGAGCAGTACTTC
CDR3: CASSYYDYSYEQYF

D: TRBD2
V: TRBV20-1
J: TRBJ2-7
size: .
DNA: TGCAGTGCTAGAAATGGGGGAGGGCAGACATACTACGAGCAGTACTTC
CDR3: CSARNGGGQTYYEQYF

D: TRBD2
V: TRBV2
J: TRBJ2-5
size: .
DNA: TGTGCCAGCAGAGAAATAGCGGGGGGGTCTATTGAGACCCAGTACTTC
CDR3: CASREIAGGSIETQYF

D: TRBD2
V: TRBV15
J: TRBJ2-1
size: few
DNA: TGTGCCACCAGCAGAGATTGGCGGGGGGGCCACAATGAGCAGTTCTTC
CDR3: CATSRDWRGGHNEQFF

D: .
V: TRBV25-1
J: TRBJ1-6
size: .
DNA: TGTGCCAGCAGTGAATATGCGGGGGCTAATTCACCCCTCCACTTT
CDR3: CASSEYAGANSPLHF

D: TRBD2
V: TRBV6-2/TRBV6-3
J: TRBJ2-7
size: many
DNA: TGTGCCAGCAGTCATCCGGGACTAGCGGGGAACTACGAGCAGTACTTC
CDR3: CASSHPGLAGNYEQYF

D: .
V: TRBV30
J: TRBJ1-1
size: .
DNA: TGTGCCTGGAGTGTAATCACTGAAGCTTTCTTT
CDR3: CAWSVITEAFF

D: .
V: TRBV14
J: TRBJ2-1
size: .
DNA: TGTGCCAGCAGCCAATTTAATGTGTTTGATGAGCAGTTCTTC
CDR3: CASSQFNVFDEQFF

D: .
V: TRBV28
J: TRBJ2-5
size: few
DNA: TGTGCCAGCAAGGAAGGGGGGGAAGAAGAGACCCAGTACTTC
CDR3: CASKEGGEEETQYF

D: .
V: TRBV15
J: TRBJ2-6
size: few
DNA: TGTGCCACCAGCAGAGAAACTCTCCGGGCTGGGGCCAACGTCCTGACTTTC
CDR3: CATSRETLRAGANVLTF

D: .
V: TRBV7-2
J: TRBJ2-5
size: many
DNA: TGTGCCAGCAGCTTAGCTCGGACGGAACAAGAGACCCAGTACTTC
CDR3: CASSLARTEQETQYF

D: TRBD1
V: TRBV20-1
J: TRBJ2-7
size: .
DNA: TGCAGTGCTAGAGCGGACAGGGAATACGAGCAGTACTTC
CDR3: CSARADREYEQYF

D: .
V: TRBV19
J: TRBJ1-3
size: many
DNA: TGTGCCAGTAGTTACTCCACCGGGAACACCATATATTTT
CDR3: CASSYSTGNTIYF

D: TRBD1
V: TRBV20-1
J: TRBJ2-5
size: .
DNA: TGCAGTGCTAGTTTAAGGACAGGGGGCGCGGAGACCCAGTACTTC
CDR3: CSASLRTGGAETQYF

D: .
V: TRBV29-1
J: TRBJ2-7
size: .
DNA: TGCAGCGCCGGGCGGCAGGGCCCCTACGAGCAGTACTTC
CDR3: CSAGRQGPYEQYF

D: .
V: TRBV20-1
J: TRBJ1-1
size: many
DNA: TGCAGTGCTCTGGACAGCATGAACACTGAAGCTTTCTTT
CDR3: CSALDSMNTEAFF

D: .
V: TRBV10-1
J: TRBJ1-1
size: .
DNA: TGCGCCAGCAGTGAATCTACGGGTGAAGCTTTCTTT
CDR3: CASSESTGEAFF

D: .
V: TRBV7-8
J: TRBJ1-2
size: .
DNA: TGTGCCAGCAGCTTAGGGAGGGCAGGGCGGACCACCTATGGCTACACCTTC
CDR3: CASSLGRAGRTTYGYTF

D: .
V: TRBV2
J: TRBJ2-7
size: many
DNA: TGTGCCAGCAGTGAGGTTGACAGCAACTCCTACGAGCAGTACTTC
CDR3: CASSEVDSNSYEQYF

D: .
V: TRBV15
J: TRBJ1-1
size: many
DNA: TGTGCCACCAGCAGGGGGGGGGGGCGGACTGAAGCTTTCTTT
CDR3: CATSRGGGRTEAFF

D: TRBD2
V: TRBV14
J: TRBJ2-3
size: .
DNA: TGTGCCAGCAGCCCCAATTTACTAGCGGGAGACGGCCTTAGCACAGATACGCAGTATTTT
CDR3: CASSPNLLAGDGLSTDTQYF

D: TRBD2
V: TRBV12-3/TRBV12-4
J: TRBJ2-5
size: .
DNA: TGTGCCAGCGGCCTACTAGCGGGCAAAGAGACCCAGTACTTC
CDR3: CASGLLAGKETQYF

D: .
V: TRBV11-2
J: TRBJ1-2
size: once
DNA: TGTGCCAGCAGCGCTACAGGGATCTATGGCTACACCTTC
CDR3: CASSATGIYGYTF

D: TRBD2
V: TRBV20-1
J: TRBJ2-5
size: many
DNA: TGCAGTGCTAGAGACCAGACTAGCGGGATGGGAGAGACCCAGTACTTC
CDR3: CSARDQTSGMGETQYF

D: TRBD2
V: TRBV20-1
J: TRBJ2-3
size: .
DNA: TGCAGTGCCTTCTGGGGTACTAGCGGCTCAGGTACGCAGTATTTT
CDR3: CSAFWGTSGSGTQYF

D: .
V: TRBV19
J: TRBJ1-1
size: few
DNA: TGTGCCAGTAGTCCCTCCAAGGGAACGACTGAAGCTTTCTTT
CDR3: CASSPSKGTTEAFF

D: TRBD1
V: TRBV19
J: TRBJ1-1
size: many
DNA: TGTGCCAGTAGGCGAGCAGGGGGGTCGGTAACTGAAGCTTTCTTT
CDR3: CASRRAGGSVTEAFF

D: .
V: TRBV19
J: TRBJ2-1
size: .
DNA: TGTGCCAGTAGTGAAAACAGGGACCAACGTGAGCAGTTCTTC
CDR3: CASSENRDQREQFF

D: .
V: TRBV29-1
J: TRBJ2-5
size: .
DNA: TGCAGCGTTGAAGGGGAGACCCAGTACTTC
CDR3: CSVEGETQYF